Detailed here is one TCR beta chain. With survey level as its setting, the immunoSEQ assay was v3.0. The protocol was immunoSEQ multiplex PCR, while the TCRdb copy is restricted to in-frame clones and leaves out a portion. The table has about 20,000 clones, 90% seen once; the top ten hold 7.5% to 9.5%. The data originate from a study of long-term antiretroviral therapy in people with HIV. Everyone in the study who had HIV was treated in the United States. The CDR3 runs 12 residues. CDR1 SGHAT and CDR2 FQNNGV come from the germline V gene. V dropped 1 base and J dropped 7 bases, with 7 bases sitting between them.

The TCR comes from a woman aged 25-40 years with HIV. Sequenced material: unsorted PBMCs, taken about 4.6 years before starting antiretroviral therapy. The rearrangement joins TRBV11-2 to TRBJ1-2, with D uncertain. CDR3 loop: CASSLVGSGYTF. CDR3 DNA sequence: TGTGCCAGCAGCTTAGTCGGATCTGGCTACACCTTC.